This entry features one TCR beta chain sequence. What it binds is not known. V was pared by 5 bases and J by 5 bases, with 11 bases between. CDR1 is MRHNA and CDR2 is SNTAGT in the germline V gene. The CDR3 is made up of 13 amino acids. The data are from a study of post-analysis software for immune sequencing data. Study-wide results and limits: Five TRBV segments appeared more often in patients than in controls, and TRBV5-6, TRBV5-1 and TRBV20-1 were among these. Those with multiple sclerosis, the patient group, showed significantly lower normalized Chao1 diversity than controls.

Included in the TCR beta cDNA libraries were unique molecular identifiers. Each CDR3 protein gets one entry after TCRdb re-called the PCR reads with MiXCR. The sample has 350,000 to 450,000 distinct CDR3 sequences; around 37% are singletons. The receptor comes from a girl aged 5-17 years with multiple sclerosis. The chain employs TRBV6-4 and TRBJ2-3; possible D gene TRBD1, 5 bases. Input material: blood. The CDR3 DNA sequence: TGTGCCAGCAGTATTACGGACAAAGATACGCAGTATTTT. It codes for CASSITDKDTQYF.